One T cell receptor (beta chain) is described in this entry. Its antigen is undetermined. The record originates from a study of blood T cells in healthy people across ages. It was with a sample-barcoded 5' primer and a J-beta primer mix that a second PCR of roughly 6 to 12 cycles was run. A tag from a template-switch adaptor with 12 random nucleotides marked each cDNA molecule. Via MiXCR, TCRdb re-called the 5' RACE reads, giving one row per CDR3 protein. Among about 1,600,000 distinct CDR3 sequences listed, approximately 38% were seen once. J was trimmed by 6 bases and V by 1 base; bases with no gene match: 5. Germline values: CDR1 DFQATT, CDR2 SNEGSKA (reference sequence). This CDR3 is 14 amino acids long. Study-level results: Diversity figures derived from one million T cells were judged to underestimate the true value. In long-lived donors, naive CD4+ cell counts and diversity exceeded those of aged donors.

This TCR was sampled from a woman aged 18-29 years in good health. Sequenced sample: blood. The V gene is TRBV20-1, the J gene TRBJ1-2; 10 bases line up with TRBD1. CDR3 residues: CSARGGQGGDGYTF. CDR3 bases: TGCAGTGCTAGAGGCGGACAGGGGGGGGATGGCTACACCTTC.